This entry describes one T cell receptor beta chain. Its target is not known. The data were produced by immunoSEQ multiplex PCR, yet TCRdb's version contains in-frame clones alone and is incomplete. The table lists more than 1,500 clones, about 40% of them singletons. CDR1 and CDR2 (germline): SGHTA, FQGNSA. The CDR3 is 14 residues long. V lost 1 base, J lost 7 bases, and 7 bases stayed unmatched. The data belong to a study of Tregs in tolerant kidney transplant recipients. Study-level background: Sorting after B cell culture yielded CD25+CD127- and 4-1BB+CD40L- CD4+ cells. A 3-day belatacept mixed lymphocyte reaction, sometimes plus 5-day graft donor restimulation, preceded CD4+CD25+CD127- sorting. General observations from the study: Donor-specific Treg expansion exceeded global Treg expansion in tolerant patients, suggesting antigen drive.

Sequenced sample: Tregs from blood cultured with allogeneic cells. The receptor was derived from a human patient who received a combined kidney and bone marrow transplant. Some T cells may be provided by the graft donor. The genes are TRBV7-2 and TRBJ2-7, with 7 bases fitting TRBD1. For the CDR3, the DNA is TGTGCCAGCAGCTTAGACAGGGGCAGAGAGGAGCAGTACTTC. As protein: CASSLDRGREEQYF.